This T cell receptor beta chain was retrieved from a study of T-cell memory formation after mild COVID-19. Background on the study: Clusters of TCRs were largely donor specific. Overall study results and limits: Mainly CM and EM harbored the contracting CD4+ clones; mainly EMRA harbored the CD8+ ones. Nothing showed for sure that second-wave clones peaking on day 37 were SARS-CoV-2 specific.

Notes on this clonotype: The antigen is not known.

TCR alpha and TCR beta cDNA libraries with sample barcodes and UMIs came from 5'RACE using constant-segment primers. MiXCR, applied by TCRdb to the 5' RACE reads, yields one record per CDR3 protein. The table records 170,000 or so distinct CDR3 sequences, 20% to 25% of them present only once. Between the trimmed V and J ends, which lost 8 bases and 0 bases, there was a span of 11 bases. The CDR3 totals 14 residues. CDR1 and CDR2 from the germline V gene are SEHNR and FQNEAQ (reference sequence). This TCR was sampled from an adult woman who had mild COVID-19 (a few samples of this study predate the infection). Cell type and time point are not known. V gene TRBV7-9 combines with J gene TRBJ2-4; D is uncertain. Sequencing was carried out using PBMCs or a T cell subset sorted from them (not recorded which). The CDR3 reads CASETSLAKNIQYF. In DNA form, the CDR3 reads TGTGCCAGCGAAACCTCTCTAGCCAAAAACATTCAGTACTTC.